The 27 T cell receptor beta chains below were found in one sample sequenced in a study of human T cells and chemical hapten exposure. TCRdb re-called the RACE reads through MiXCR, storing one row per CDR3 protein. The sample has 250,000 or so distinct CDR3 sequences, just under 8% seen once. The time point here: pre-sensitization, week 0. Treatment denoted: therapeutic diphenylcyclopropenone sensitization with weekly scalp DPC. Sequenced material: whole blood, taken in connection with sensitization to the hapten diphenylcyclopropenone (DPC). These TCRs come from a man in his late teens or twenties with alopecia areata. Some clones in this sample may be carry-over from other donors' samples.

Many counts were recorded for this clonotype. V and J are TRBV27 and TRBJ1-5; no clear D. Germline CDR1 and CDR2: MNHEY and SMNVEV (reference sequence). V lost 9 bases to trimming and J lost 9 bases, with 18 bases between them. The CDR3 totals 13 residues. CDR3 sequence: CASSLAGSVPQHF. DNA of the CDR3: TGTGCCAGTAGCCTCGCCGGGTCCGTGCCCCAGCATTTT.

This clonotype was recorded at least ten times. The V call is TRBV20-1, the J call TRBJ2-7; D ambiguous. V was pared by 3 bases and J by 0 bases, with 15 bases between. Germline CDR1 DFQATT, CDR2 SNEGSKA (reference sequence). The CDR3 runs to 15 residues. CDR3 coding DNA: TGCAGTGCTAGGATGTTCGGGTCTAACTCCTACGAGCAGTACTTC. It codes for CSARMFGSNSYEQYF.

The genes are TRBV24-1 and TRBJ1-2, with 9 bases lining up with TRBD1. The J segment lost 7 bases and the V segment lost 7 bases, leaving 6 bases of the junction unmatched. Per germline, CDR1 KGHDR and CDR2 SFDVKD. The CDR3 covers 13 residues. This chain's CDR3 is CATSVGTGLGYTF. The CDR3 DNA sequence: TGTGCCACCAGCGTCGGGACAGGGCTTGGCTACACCTTC.

The chain is built from TRBV5-1 and TRBJ1-2; no clear D. V was trimmed by 0 bases and J by 2 bases, leaving 5 bases between them. Germline V gene data show CDR1 as SGHRS and CDR2 as YFSETQ. The CDR3 loop spans 13 amino acids. The CDR3 DNA reads as TGCGCCAGCAGCTTGGTAGAGAACTATGGCTACACCTTC. Translated: CASSLVENYGYTF.

The V gene is TRBV20-1, the J gene TRBJ1-1; D might be TRBD1 (5 bases). Trimming stripped 0 bases from V and 11 bases from J, with 22 bases between. The CDR3 contains 15 residues. CDR1 and CDR2 (germline): DFQATT, SNEGSKA (reference sequence). CDR3: CSARDRGSEGAGAFF. The CDR3 region has the DNA TGCAGTGCTAGAGATAGAGGCTCGGAAGGGGCCGGGGCTTTCTTT.

This clonotype was seen many times. The J gene is TRBJ2-3, the V gene TRBV7-2, with 9 nucleotides matching TRBD2. Germline V lookup: CDR1 SGHTA, CDR2 FQGNSA. The CDR3 loop spans 18 amino acids. V shed 2 bases and J 2 bases; nucleotides not matched to a gene: 11. CDR3 nucleotides: TGTGCCAGCAGCTTACAGTCCCTAGCGGGGACTTACACAGATACGCAGTATTTT. Encoded protein: CASSLQSLAGTYTDTQYF.

This rearrangement joins TRBV7-3 to TRBJ2-3, with D perhaps TRBD2 (5 bases). This CDR3 region has 14 residues. V lost 6 bases and J 4 bases, leaving 14 bases between the germline ends. From germline, CDR1 is SGHTA and CDR2 FQGTGA. CDR3 protein: CASSVEGSSDTQYF. Written as DNA, the CDR3 is TGTGCCAGCAGTGTCGAGGGTAGCTCAGATACGCAGTATTTT.

In its sample, this clonotype was seen a few times. The chain combines TRBV5-1 with TRBJ2-5; tentatively, D is TRBD1 (6 bases). The CDR3 is 13 amino acids. Germline V lookup: CDR1 SGHRS, CDR2 YFSETQ. Trimming cost V 1 base and J 5 bases, with 9 bases left between them. The CDR3 sequence is CASSLTGTETQYF. Written as DNA, the CDR3 is TGCGCCAGCAGCTTGACAGGGACGGAGACCCAGTACTTC.

This clonotype was observed a handful of times. The genes are TRBV5-6 and TRBJ2-3; 7 bases are shared with TRBD2. Germline V gives CDR1 SGHDT, CDR2 YYEEEE. This CDR3 is 15 amino acids long. Losses at the gene ends were 5 bases for V and 2 bases for J; bases not matched to a gene: 8. Written as DNA, the CDR3 is TGTGCCAGCAGGAGTGCTGCGGGGGTCACAGATACGCAGTATTTT. It encodes CASRSAAGVTDTQYF. The full variable domain, completed using reference TRBV5-6 and TRBJ2-3, is DAGVTQSPTHLIKTRGQQVTLRCSPKSGHDTVSWYQQALGQGPQFIFQYYEEEERQRGNFPDRFSGHQFPNYSSELNVNALLLGDSALYLCASRSAAGVTDTQYFGPGTRLTVL.

A few counts support this clonotype. The rearrangement joins TRBV5-1 to TRBJ1-4; 12 positions match TRBD1. The junction had 9 bases not matched to a gene; V was cut back by 4 bases and J by 8 bases. The CDR3 totals 16 residues. Germline V gene lookup returns CDR1 SGHRS and CDR2 YFSETQ. The CDR3 here is CASSPGTGGAGEKLFF. In DNA form, the CDR3 reads TGCGCCAGCAGCCCAGGGACAGGGGGCGCAGGGGAAAAACTGTTTTTT. Full variable domain (outside the CDR3, taken from reference TRBV5-1 and TRBJ1-4): KAGVTQTPRYLIKTRGQQVTLSCSPISGHRSVSWYQQTPGQGLQFLFEYFSETQRNKGNFPGRFSGRQFSNSRSEMNVSTLELGDSALYLCASSPGTGGAGEKLFFGSGTQLSVL.

This clonotype was found a few times. The V call is TRBV7-7, the J call TRBJ2-2; D assignment may be TRBD1 or TRBD2 (6 bases each). CDR3 length equals 16 residues. Germline V gene data show CDR1 as SSHAT and CDR2 as FNYEAQ (reference sequence). V lost 2 bases, J lost 3 bases, and 13 bases lay in between. CDR3 amino acids: CASSLSGGRYTGELFF. The DNA for the CDR3 is TGTGCCAGCAGCTTATCCGGGGGCCGGTACACCGGGGAGCTGTTTTTT.

This clonotype has a handful of counts. The V call is TRBV5-1, the J call TRBJ2-7; possible D gene TRBD2, 6 bases. There are 15 residues in the CDR3. Germline CDR1 SGHRS, CDR2 YFSETQ. Trimming shortened V by 2 bases and J by 7 bases, and 19 bases separated the two germline ends. The CDR3 spells CASSFRDLGRMEQYF. In DNA form, the CDR3 reads TGCGCCAGCAGCTTCCGGGACTTGGGAAGGATGGAGCAGTACTTC. The whole variable domain, remainder taken from reference TRBV5-1 and TRBJ2-7, is KAGVTQTPRYLIKTRGQQVTLSCSPISGHRSVSWYQQTPGQGLQFLFEYFSETQRNKGNFPGRFSGRQFSNSRSEMNVSTLELGDSALYLCASSFRDLGRMEQYFGPGTRLTVT.

This clonotype was observed a handful of times. The CDR3: CASSLEGVRGETQYF. The CDR3 nucleotides are TGTGCCAGCAGTTTAGAAGGGGTCAGAGGAGAGACCCAGTACTTC. The chain links TRBV12-3 or TRBV12-4 to TRBJ2-5, with a possible D match to TRBD1 (5 bases). V was clipped by 1 base and J by 4 bases, with 13 bases between them. This CDR3 region has 15 residues.

In its sample, this clonotype was seen once. One junction end disagrees with the germline gene, perhaps due to a read error. This chain links TRBV12-3 or TRBV12-4 with TRBJ1-5; D is perhaps TRBD1 (6 bases). The CDR3 is 16 residues long. The CDR3 DNA follows: TGTGCCAGCAGTTTAGGACACGGGGGGGGCAATCAGCCCCAGCGTTTT. This translates into CASSLGHGGGNQPQRF.

Ten or more counts support this clonotype. The rearrangement links TRBV6-1 to TRBJ1-3; D might be TRBD1 (6 bases). V lost 6 bases to trimming and J lost 2 bases, with 8 bases between them. This CDR3 has 13 residues. CDR1 and CDR2 (germline): MNHNS, SASEGT. CDR3 in amino acids: CASSRGTGNTIYF. CDR3 nucleotide sequence: TGTGCCAGCAGCAGGGGTACTGGAAACACCATATATTTT.

There are many counts of this clonotype. The J gene is TRBJ1-1, the V gene TRBV6-4; no reliable D call. The CDR3 has 13 amino acids. Per the germline V gene, CDR1 is MRHNA and CDR2 is SNTAGT. Trimming pared 8 bases from V and 1 base from J, leaving 11 bases between. The CDR3 sequence is CASRAQPNTEAFF. DNA for the CDR3: TGTGCCAGCCGGGCCCAGCCGAACACTGAAGCTTTCTTT.

The rearrangement links TRBV29-1 to TRBJ2-2, with TRBD2 identical over 10 bases. Per the germline V gene, CDR1 is SQVTM and CDR2 is ANQGSEA. The junction had 8 bases not matched to a gene; V was cut back by 4 bases and J by 6 bases. CDR3 size: 15 residues. This chain's CDR3 is CSVGKTSGASGELFF. The CDR3 nucleotides read TGCAGCGTTGGTAAAACTAGCGGGGCCTCCGGGGAGCTGTTTTTT.

Only a few counts were recorded for this clonotype. The rearrangement links TRBV20-1 to TRBJ2-3; no definite D call. Trimming stripped 4 bases from V and 2 bases from J, with 10 bases between. This CDR3 comprises 13 residues. Per the germline V gene, CDR1 is DFQATT and CDR2 is SNEGSKA (reference sequence). The CDR3 spells CSATASFTDTQYF. CDR3 sequence (DNA): TGCAGTGCTACTGCGAGTTTCACAGATACGCAGTATTTT.

This clonotype was picked up many times. CDR3 in amino acids: CASSRQGLNTEAFF. CDR3 sequence (DNA): TGTGCCAGCAGCCGACAGGGGTTGAACACTGAAGCTTTCTTT. This sequence joins TRBV14 and TRBJ1-1, with TRBD1 matching 8 bases. The CDR3 loop spans 14 amino acids. CDR1 is SGHDN, CDR2 FVKESK, per germline. The trim removed 4 bases at V and 0 bases at J, leaving 1 base unmatched.

CDR3 sequence reads: CASSYSNHPLSYEQYV. CDR3 bases: TGTGCCAGCAGTTACTCTAATCATCCCCTATCCTACGAGCAGTACGTC. The rearrangement joins TRBV6-5 to TRBJ2-7; D gene uncertain. CDR3 length: 16 amino acids. The V end was cut by 0 bases, the J end by 1 base, with 13 bases between. Germline CDR1 and CDR2: MNHEY and SVGAGI.

The table lists this clonotype with a few counts. V usage is TRBV24-1 and J usage is TRBJ1-5; TRBD1 might be the D (5 bases). Looked up from germline, CDR1 is KGHDR and CDR2 is SFDVKD. V was pared by 6 bases and J by 4 bases, with 9 bases between. This CDR3 contains 13 residues. Written as DNA, the CDR3 is TGTGCCACCAGTCTCGCAGGGAATCAGCCCCAGCATTTT. Its translation is CATSLAGNQPQHF.

The chain is built from TRBV7-9 and TRBJ2-5; D perhaps matches TRBD2 (6 bases). Per the germline V gene, CDR1 is SEHNR and CDR2 is FQNEAQ (reference sequence). The length of the CDR3 is 13 residues. V was trimmed by 7 bases and J by 1 base, leaving 10 bases between them. The CDR3: CASTYGGQETQYF. Here the CDR3 DNA reads TGTGCCAGCACATACGGGGGCCAAGAGACCCAGTACTTC.

The chain uses TRBV12-3 or TRBV12-4 and TRBJ2-2; D is perhaps TRBD1 (5 bases). Trimming removed 8 bases at V and 8 bases at J, with 9 bases between. The CDR3 extends over 11 amino acids. Here the CDR3 reads CASGNRGELFF. DNA for the CDR3: TGTGCCAGCGGGAACAGGGGGGAGCTGTTTTTT.

There are a few counts of this clonotype. The chain couples TRBV7-3 to TRBJ2-1, with 9 bases lining up with TRBD1. V lost 5 bases, J lost 2 bases, and 13 bases stayed unmatched. CDR3 length: 18 amino acids. Germline assignment: CDR1 SGHTA and CDR2 FQGTGA. CDR3 nucleotide sequence: TGTGCCAGCAGCAGGGGGGATTCCGGGACAGGGCCCTACAATGAGCAGTTCTTC. It translates to CASSRGDSGTGPYNEQFF. The full variable domain, its missing parts supplied by reference TRBV7-3 and TRBJ2-1, is GAGVSQTPSNKVTEKGKYVELRCDPISGHTALYWYRQSLGQGPEFLIYFQGTGAADDSGLPNDRFFAVRPEGSVSTLKIQRTERGDSAVYLCASSRGDSGTGPYNEQFFGPGTRLTVL.

This clonotype was observed at least ten times. The V and J genes are TRBV9 and TRBJ2-7; TRBD2 matches at 11 bases. Germline V CDR1 and CDR2: SGDLS, YYNGEE. This CDR3 spans 14 amino acids. V shed 4 bases, J shed 0 bases, and the junction held 0 bases outside the gene matches. Here the CDR3 reads CASSLAGGSYEQYF. The CDR3 coding sequence is TGTGCCAGCAGCCTAGCGGGGGGCTCCTACGAGCAGTACTTC.

The chain has TRBV9 and TRBJ2-3; D perhaps matches TRBD2 (5 bases). Germline V gene sequence: CDR1 SGDLS, CDR2 YYNGEE. The CDR3 loop spans 16 amino acids. The V gene lost 2 bases and the J gene lost 6 bases, with 19 bases spanning the gap. The CDR3 sequence is CASSVGTSRVMDTQYF. The CDR3 DNA reads TGTGCCAGCAGCGTTGGTACTTCGAGGGTAATGGATACGCAGTATTTT.

This chain joins TRBV6-5 and TRBJ2-3; possibly TRBD1 or TRBD2 for D (5 bases each). The V end lost 2 bases, the J end lost 1 base, and 16 bases lay between the germline ends. Germline assignment: CDR1 MNHEY and CDR2 SVGAGI. This CDR3 spans 17 amino acids. CDR3 sequence (DNA): TGTGCCAGCAGTTACCAGAATGGGGGAGAAGGCACAGATACGCAGTATTTT. Protein: CASSYQNGGEGTDTQYF.